The sequence of this TCR beta chain was determined in a study of naive and memory T cell subsets. Overall study results and limits: Diversity fell and Gini index rose from naive through CM, EM, EMRA. Each distinct alpha or beta sequence counts as one clonotype. Naive repertoires, especially CD8, held a few larger clonotypes, possibly memory cells re-expressing CD45RA.

This clonotype was observed a few times. Its antigen is currently unknown. The V gene lost 3 bases and the J gene lost 0 bases, with 18 bases spanning the gap. Germline V lookup: CDR1 DFQATT, CDR2 SNEGSKA (reference sequence). The CDR3 runs 17 residues. The beta constant-region primer was an equimolar mix of two oligonucleotides covering TRBC1 and TRBC2. The ligated cDNA underwent four PCR rounds using SP2 and nested alpha and beta constant-region primers. Each CDR3 protein is one row after TCRdb ran MiXCR on the UMI-ligation and nested PCR reads. The sample gives 140,000 to 150,000 distinct CDR3 sequences, approximately 24% of which show up once; 0.085% to 0.11% is in the top ten. Separate alpha and beta amplification began at the second PCR step. Four subsets defined by CD45RA and CD27 were sorted after CD3, CD4, CD8 and live/dead staining.

The chain combines TRBV20-1 with TRBJ2-4, with D possibly matching TRBD1 (6 bases). Specimen: naive CD4+ T cells from blood. This sequence was found in a human donor in good health. CDR3 sequence reads: CSARDSDRLAAKNIQYF. The CDR3 DNA is TGCAGTGCTAGGGACAGCGACAGGCTAGCAGCCAAAAACATTCAGTACTTC.